The TCR beta chain described here comes from a study of shared clonotypes between healthy human individuals. Notes on the study in general: When compared with the clonotypes that were shared by all four sorted-subset donors, the non-shared clonotypes turned out to have lower generation probabilities. Estimated richness values were generally larger in naive subsets than in memory subsets.

As defined, naive CD8 cells were CD45RO-negative and positively selected for CCR7, with terminally differentiated effector memory CD45RA+ cells excluded. V was trimmed by 4 bases and J by 6 bases, leaving 14 bases between them. Germline V gene sequence: CDR1 SGHNT, CDR2 YYREEE (reference sequence). The CDR3 has 13 residues. In the case of this clone: Its antigen is unknown.

Execution of the assay was at deep level. This table comes from immunoSEQ multiplex PCR, and its TCRdb copy is limited to in-frame clones, with some not included. The repertoire has about 1,800,000 clones, roughly 95% of them found once; the top ten carry 1% to 1.5%. The sequencing sample was made of naive CD8+ T cells sorted from blood. The chain employs TRBV5-4 and TRBJ2-7, with D uncertain. This clonotype was obtained from a man younger than 35 in good health. CDR3 bases: TGTGCCAGCAGCCACCCGGACCGGCCCGAGCAGTACTTC. Protein product: CASSHPDRPEQYF.